This section outlines one T cell receptor beta chain sequence together with its context. Its specificity is not known. The data stem from a study of T cells expressing NK-cell markers. Looking at the study overall: Seven of eight sequenced donors tested HCMV-seropositive; one tested seronegative. Whole-study results and caveats: One observes that, in several donors, these clonotypes were also the leading ones within the CD3+CD56-NKG2C+ fraction. Whether expanded NKG2C+ T cell clones were HCMV-specific remained unclear.

Synthesis of TCR beta cDNA relied on 5'RACE template switching carrying UMIs. TCRdb re-called the 5' RACE reads; one entry per CDR3 protein, DNA not given. The sample's table shows about 390,000 distinct CDR3 sequences. This CDR3 contains 15 residues. Sequenced input: blood T cells: a sorted CD56 or NKG2C T cell subset, CD4+ or CD8+ T cells, or bulk PBMC T cells (not recorded which). This sequence joins TRBV12-3 or TRBV12-4 and TRBJ2-5; the D call of TRBD1 rests on TCRdb alone, since no DNA is present to check it. The receptor was isolated from a woman aged 45-65 years in good health. This CDR3 reads CASSLDGGAGETQYF.